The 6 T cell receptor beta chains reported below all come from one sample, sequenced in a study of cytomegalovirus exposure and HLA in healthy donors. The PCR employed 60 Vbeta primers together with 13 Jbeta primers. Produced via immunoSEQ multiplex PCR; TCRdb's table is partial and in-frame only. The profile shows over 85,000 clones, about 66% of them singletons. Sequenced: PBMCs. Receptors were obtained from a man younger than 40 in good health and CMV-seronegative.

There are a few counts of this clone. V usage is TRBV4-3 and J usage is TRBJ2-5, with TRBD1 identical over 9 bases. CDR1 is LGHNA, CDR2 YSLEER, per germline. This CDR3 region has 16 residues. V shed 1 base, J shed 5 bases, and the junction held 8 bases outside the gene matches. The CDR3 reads CASSQGPGQGSETQYF. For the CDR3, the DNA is TGCGCCAGCAGCCAAGGCCCGGGACAGGGTTCGGAGACCCAGTACTTC.

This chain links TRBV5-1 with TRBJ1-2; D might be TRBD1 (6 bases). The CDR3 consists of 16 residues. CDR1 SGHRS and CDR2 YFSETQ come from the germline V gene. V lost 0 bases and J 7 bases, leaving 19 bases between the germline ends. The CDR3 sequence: CASSLEQGRLIGGYTF. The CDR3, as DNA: TGCGCCAGCAGCTTGGAACAGGGAAGGCTCATCGGTGGCTACACCTTC.

CDR3 protein: CASSLGRTGVNEQFF. The CDR3 bases are TGCGCCAGCAGCTTGGGGAGGACAGGGGTTAACGAGCAGTTCTTC. The V call is TRBV5-1, the J call TRBJ2-1; 9 nucleotides line up with TRBD1. V shed 0 bases and J 10 bases; nucleotides not matched to a gene: 8. From germline, CDR1 is SGHRS and CDR2 YFSETQ. This CDR3 has 15 residues.

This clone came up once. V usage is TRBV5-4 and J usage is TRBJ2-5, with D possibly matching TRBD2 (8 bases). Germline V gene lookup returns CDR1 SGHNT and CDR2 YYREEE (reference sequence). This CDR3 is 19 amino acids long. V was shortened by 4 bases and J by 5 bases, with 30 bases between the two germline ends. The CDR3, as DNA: TGTGCCAGCAGCGCCGGGGGGGCCAGGGAGCGGTCCAGGGGGGAGACCCAGTACTTC. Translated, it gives CASSAGGARERSRGETQYF.

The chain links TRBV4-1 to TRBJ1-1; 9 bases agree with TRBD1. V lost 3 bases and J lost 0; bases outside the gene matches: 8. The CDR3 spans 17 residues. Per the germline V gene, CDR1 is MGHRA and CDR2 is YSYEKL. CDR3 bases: TGCGCCAGCAGCCACTCTGGGACAGGGTGGATGAACACTGAAGCTTTCTTT. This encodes CASSHSGTGWMNTEAFF.

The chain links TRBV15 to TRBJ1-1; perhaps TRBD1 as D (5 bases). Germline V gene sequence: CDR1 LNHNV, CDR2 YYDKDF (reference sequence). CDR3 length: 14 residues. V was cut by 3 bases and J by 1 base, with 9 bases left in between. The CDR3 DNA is TGTGCCACCAGCAGTGGTAGGGGGAACACTGAAGCTTTCTTT. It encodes CATSSGRGNTEAFF.